Sequencing of this T cell receptor (beta chain) was carried out in a study of T-cell reconstitution after alpha-beta-depleted transplantation in children. The CDR3 runs to 15 residues. Germline V lookup: CDR1 MGHRA, CDR2 YSYEKL. The V gene end was trimmed by 3 bases and the J gene end by 2 bases; junction bases not matched to a gene: 2. Unique molecular identifiers were incorporated during preparation of the TCRbeta library. A single record per CDR3 protein comes from TCRdb applying MiXCR to the PCR reads. Found here are a few hundred thousand distinct CDR3 sequences, 20% of them singletons; the top ten hold around 4%.

The sample in question was PBMCs from the stem cell graft donor, obtained from the stem cell graft. This sequence originates from a human donor who donated a stem cell graft to a child with acute myeloid leukemia. The rearrangement links TRBV4-1 to TRBJ2-1, with 9 bases fitting TRBD2. This CDR3 reads CASSHGGRAYNEQFF. CDR3 nucleotides: TGCGCCAGCAGCCACGGCGGGAGGGCCTACAATGAGCAGTTCTTC.